The rows below give T cell receptor beta chains drawn from one sample of a study of blood T cell repertoires in COVID-19. Assay: immunoSEQ multiplex PCR; the TCRdb copy retains only in-frame clones and omits some. The sample has approximately 450,000 clones; 85% to 90% are singletons. The sequencing sample was made of PBMCs or T cells enriched from blood (not recorded which). The receptors shown here come from a man aged 25-45 years who had recovered from COVID-19. Both conserved end residues are part of each CDR3. D genes are given only for firm matches. Where a row states a size, it is once, few, many or the class of an expanded clone; other rows omit it.

D: TRBD2
J: TRBJ2-3
V: TRBV9
size: -
CDR3: CASSVGAGGLRDTQYF
DNA: TGTGCCAGCAGCGTAGGAGCGGGAGGCCTTAGAGATACGCAGTATTTT

D: TRBD1
J: TRBJ2-3
V: TRBV6-5
size: -
CDR3: CASRRQGTDTQYF
DNA: TGTGCCAGCAGGCGACAGGGGACAGATACGCAGTATTTT

D: -
J: TRBJ2-1
V: TRBV11-3
size: -
CDR3: CASSLGGGNEQFF
DNA: TGTGCCAGCAGCTTAGGAGGTGGGAATGAGCAGTTCTTC

D: -
J: TRBJ2-2
V: TRBV19
size: -
CDR3: CASSPLTGELFF
DNA: TGTGCCAGTAGTCCTCTCACCGGGGAGCTGTTTTTT

D: -
J: TRBJ2-3
V: TRBV7-9
size: -
CDR3: CASSLATRTDTQYF
DNA: TGTGCCAGCAGCTTAGCGACTCGCACAGATACGCAGTATTTT

D: -
J: TRBJ1-6
V: TRBV10-3
size: -
CDR3: CAISVGEGSPLHF
DNA: TGTGCCATCAGTGTAGGGGAAGGATCACCCCTCCACTTT

D: TRBD2
J: TRBJ2-1
V: TRBV5-4
size: once
CDR3: CASSRKESGRASEQFF
DNA: TGTGCCAGCAGCCGGAAGGAGAGCGGGAGGGCCAGTGAGCAGTTCTTC

D: TRBD1
J: TRBJ2-2
V: TRBV24-1
size: -
CDR3: CATRGQGAGTGELFF
DNA: TGTGCCACCAGGGGACAGGGGGCCGGCACCGGGGAGCTGTTTTTT

D: -
J: TRBJ2-1
V: TRBV6-4
size: once
CDR3: CASSPLVSSYNEQFF
DNA: TGTGCCAGCAGCCCACTCGTCTCCTCCTACAATGAGCAGTTCTTC

D: -
J: TRBJ2-1
V: TRBV9
size: -
CDR3: CASSARGLYNEQFF
DNA: TGTGCCAGCAGCGCCCGGGGACTCTACAATGAGCAGTTCTTC

D: TRBD1
J: TRBJ1-5
V: TRBV19
size: -
CDR3: CASSTTGGLVVGQPQHF
DNA: TGTGCCAGTAGTACAACAGGGGGCCTGGTCGTTGGTCAGCCCCAGCATTTT

D: -
J: TRBJ1-5
V: TRBV5-6
size: -
CDR3: CASSFGATSRKPQHF
DNA: TGTGCCAGCAGCTTTGGGGCCACGTCGAGGAAGCCCCAGCATTTT

D: -
J: TRBJ1-2
V: TRBV20-1
size: -
CDR3: CSATGPPKKTF
DNA: TGCAGTGCTACAGGGCCCCCGAAGAAGACCTTC

D: TRBD2
J: TRBJ2-5
V: TRBV3-1/TRBV3-2
size: few
CDR3: CASSQRTSGLRGGETQYF
DNA: TGTGCCAGCAGCCAACGTACTAGCGGGCTGAGGGGAGGAGAGACCCAGTACTTC

D: -
J: TRBJ1-1
V: TRBV7-2
size: -
CDR3: CASSAFFRNTEAFF
DNA: TGTGCCAGCAGCGCCTTCTTCAGGAACACTGAAGCTTTCTTT

D: TRBD1
J: TRBJ1-3
V: TRBV7-8
size: once
CDR3: CASSLGTGAGNTIYF
DNA: TGTGCCAGCAGCTTAGGGACAGGGGCTGGAAACACCATATATTTT

D: -
J: TRBJ2-2
V: TRBV10-1
size: -
CDR3: CASRRGSGELFF
DNA: TGCGCCAGCAGGAGAGGGTCCGGGGAGCTGTTTTTT

D: TRBD2
J: TRBJ2-1
V: TRBV7-2
size: -
CDR3: CASSLVAGTYNEQFF
DNA: TGTGCCAGCAGCTTAGTAGCGGGAACCTACAATGAGCAGTTCTTC

D: TRBD2
J: TRBJ2-3
V: TRBV10-3
size: -
CDR3: CAISEPGLAGGPPRTDTQYF
DNA: TGTGCCATCAGTGAACCGGGACTAGCGGGAGGGCCCCCCCGGACAGATACGCAGTATTTT

D: -
J: TRBJ1-1
V: TRBV2
size: -
CDR3: CASSVQDLNTEAFF
DNA: TGTGCCAGCAGTGTCCAGGACTTAAACACTGAAGCTTTCTTT

D: -
J: TRBJ2-7
V: TRBV3-1/TRBV3-2
size: -
CDR3: CASSQVTAAFYEQYF
DNA: TGTGCCAGCAGCCAAGTTACAGCGGCCTTCTACGAGCAGTACTTC

D: -
J: TRBJ2-7
V: TRBV3-1/TRBV3-2
size: -
CDR3: CASSQDRARLYEQYF
DNA: TGTGCCAGCAGCCAAGATCGGGCCAGACTATACGAGCAGTACTTC

D: -
J: TRBJ2-1
V: TRBV6-2/TRBV6-3
size: -
CDR3: CASSMTRTQPYNEQFF
DNA: TGTGCCAGCAGTATGACGAGGACTCAGCCCTACAATGAGCAGTTCTTC

D: TRBD1
J: TRBJ1-5
V: TRBV28
size: -
CDR3: CASSPDRGLQPQHF
DNA: TGTGCCAGCAGCCCTGACAGGGGCCTTCAGCCCCAGCATTTT

D: TRBD2
J: TRBJ2-3
V: TRBV29-1
size: -
CDR3: CSVAQTSGLTDTQYF
DNA: TGCAGCGTTGCACAGACTAGCGGCCTCACAGATACGCAGTATTTT

D: -
J: TRBJ1-1
V: TRBV29-1
size: -
CDR3: CSLQGMNTEAFF
DNA: TGCAGCCTTCAGGGTATGAACACTGAAGCTTTCTTT

D: -
J: TRBJ2-3
V: TRBV7-8
size: -
CDR3: CASRARRLASAGTDTQYF
DNA: TGTGCCAGCAGGGCGAGAAGGCTCGCTAGCGCGGGCACAGATACGCAGTATTTT

D: -
J: TRBJ2-1
V: TRBV4-1
size: many
CDR3: CASSTLQGRSYNEQFF
DNA: TGCGCCAGCAGCACGCTACAGGGTCGCTCCTACAATGAGCAGTTCTTC

D: -
J: TRBJ1-5
V: TRBV27
size: -
CDR3: CASSLPGGQPQHF
DNA: TGTGCCAGCAGTCTACCTGGGGGGCAGCCCCAGCATTTT

D: -
J: TRBJ1-1
V: TRBV2
size: -
CDR3: CASTGTLSTEAFF
DNA: TGTGCCAGCACCGGGACATTGAGCACTGAAGCTTTCTTT

D: -
J: TRBJ2-1
V: TRBV10-2
size: -
CDR3: CASSSTVEQFF
DNA: TGCGCCAGCAGTTCGACAGTTGAGCAGTTCTTC

D: TRBD2
J: TRBJ2-7
V: TRBV7-2
size: -
CDR3: CASSVPGRGGEQYF
DNA: TGTGCCAGCAGCGTACCGGGCCGCGGGGGCGAGCAGTACTTC

D: -
J: TRBJ1-1
V: TRBV24-1
size: -
CDR3: CATSGSSTSRAFF
DNA: TGTGCCACCAGTGGTTCTTCGACAAGTCGGGCTTTCTTT

D: TRBD1
J: TRBJ1-1
V: TRBV15
size: -
CDR3: CATSSDQGALAEAFF
DNA: TGTGCCACCAGCAGCGATCAGGGGGCGCTCGCTGAAGCTTTCTTT

D: TRBD1
J: TRBJ2-3
V: TRBV5-1
size: -
CDR3: CASSKRQGPTTDTQYF
DNA: TGCGCCAGCAGCAAACGACAGGGGCCAACCACAGATACGCAGTATTTT

D: -
J: TRBJ1-3
V: TRBV14
size: -
CDR3: CASSQEMDRRGNTIYF
DNA: TGTGCCAGCAGCCAAGAGATGGACAGAAGAGGAAACACCATATATTTT

D: -
J: TRBJ2-7
V: TRBV6-2/TRBV6-3
size: -
CDR3: CASSSRGAASEQYF
DNA: TGTGCCAGCAGTTCCAGGGGGGCCGCCTCCGAGCAGTACTTC

D: TRBD1
J: TRBJ2-3
V: TRBV24-1
size: -
CDR3: CATSDSDRAGTDTQYF
DNA: TGTGCCACCAGTGACTCGGACAGGGCCGGCACAGATACGCAGTATTTT

D: -
J: TRBJ1-2
V: TRBV29-1
size: few
CDR3: CSSREGVGGYTF
DNA: TGCAGCTCGAGGGAGGGAGTAGGCGGCTACACCTTC

D: TRBD2
J: TRBJ2-7
V: TRBV19
size: -
CDR3: CASKGLAGVGYEQYF
DNA: TGTGCCAGTAAGGGACTAGCGGGAGTAGGGTACGAGCAGTACTTC

D: TRBD1
J: TRBJ2-7
V: TRBV5-1
size: -
CDR3: CASSFWTGPYEQYF
DNA: TGCGCCAGCAGCTTTTGGACAGGGCCCTACGAGCAGTACTTC

D: -
J: TRBJ2-7
V: TRBV6-5
size: -
CDR3: CASLPYAGSSYEQYF
DNA: TGTGCCAGCCTCCCCTATGCTGGGAGCTCCTACGAGCAGTACTTC

D: -
J: TRBJ1-5
V: TRBV20-1
size: -
CDR3: CSARVGEAQHF
DNA: TGCAGTGCTAGAGTAGGGGAGGCCCAGCATTTT

D: TRBD1
J: TRBJ1-4
V: TRBV19
size: -
CDR3: CASTTTVLLTGGEKLFF
DNA: TGTGCCAGTACCACAACGGTACTCCTGACAGGGGGTGAAAAACTGTTTTTT

D: -
J: TRBJ2-7
V: TRBV19
size: -
CDR3: CASSIEAGPTYEQYF
DNA: TGTGCCAGTAGTATCGAGGCAGGGCCTACCTACGAGCAGTACTTC

D: TRBD1
J: TRBJ1-1
V: TRBV3-1/TRBV3-2
size: -
CDR3: CASSHGLDRANTEAFF
DNA: TGTGCCAGCAGCCACGGTCTTGACAGGGCAAACACTGAAGCTTTCTTT

D: TRBD2
J: TRBJ2-1
V: TRBV5-1
size: -
CDR3: CASSLAGAPGYNEQFF
DNA: TGCGCCAGCAGCTTAGCGGGAGCCCCTGGGTACAATGAGCAGTTCTTC

D: TRBD1
J: TRBJ1-2
V: TRBV5-1
size: -
CDR3: CASTYSPQGAALGYTF
DNA: TGCGCCAGCACCTACTCCCCACAGGGGGCGGCGCTTGGCTACACCTTC

D: -
J: TRBJ2-3
V: TRBV7-3
size: few
CDR3: CASSLKSSDSTDTQYF
DNA: TGTGCCAGCAGCTTAAAATCCAGCGACAGCACAGATACGCAGTATTTT

D: TRBD1
J: TRBJ1-5
V: TRBV3-1/TRBV3-2
size: -
CDR3: CASSQEGDRGSNQPQHF
DNA: TGTGCCAGCAGCCAAGAAGGAGACAGGGGTAGCAATCAGCCCCAGCATTTT

D: TRBD1
J: TRBJ1-3
V: TRBV7-7
size: -
CDR3: CASSLGTGSGNTIYF
DNA: TGTGCTAGCAGCTTAGGGACAGGGTCTGGAAACACCATATATTTT

D: TRBD1
J: TRBJ1-6
V: TRBV30
size: -
CDR3: CAWSVLDRGNSPLHF
DNA: TGTGCCTGGAGTGTACTTGACAGGGGTAATTCACCCCTCCACTTT

D: TRBD2
J: TRBJ2-5
V: TRBV7-7
size: few
CDR3: CASSLAASGPETQYF
DNA: TGTGCCAGCAGCTTAGCTGCTAGCGGCCCGGAGACCCAGTACTTC

D: -
J: TRBJ1-1
V: TRBV19
size: once
CDR3: CASSHDTEAFF
DNA: TGTGCCAGTAGCCATGACACTGAAGCTTTCTTT

D: -
J: TRBJ2-1
V: TRBV7-2
size: -
CDR3: CASSLGPGTHNEQFF
DNA: TGTGCCAGCAGCTTAGGACCCGGGACTCACAATGAGCAGTTCTTC

D: -
J: TRBJ1-6
V: TRBV18
size: -
CDR3: CASSPNWGGGSPLHF
DNA: TGTGCCAGCTCACCGAATTGGGGCGGCGGTTCACCCCTCCACTTT

D: TRBD2
J: TRBJ2-6
V: TRBV23-1
size: -
CDR3: CASSQSTPGGWRDVLTF
DNA: TGCGCCAGCAGTCAATCGACCCCGGGAGGTTGGAGGGACGTCCTGACTTTC

D: TRBD1
J: TRBJ1-5
V: TRBV27
size: few
CDR3: CASSAHRGRSNQPQHF
DNA: TGTGCCAGCAGTGCCCACAGGGGACGGAGCAATCAGCCCCAGCATTTT

D: TRBD1
J: TRBJ2-7
V: TRBV5-1
size: -
CDR3: CASRGGTGPLTGYYEQYF
DNA: TGCGCCAGCAGGGGTGGGACAGGGCCGCTTACGGGGTATTACGAGCAGTACTTC